The present T cell receptor (beta chain) was sequenced within a study of T cell changes during pregnancy in multiple sclerosis. The CDR3 contains 15 residues. CDR1 SGHNT and CDR2 YYREEE come from the germline V gene (reference sequence). Deletions cut 0 bases from V and 1 base from J, with 7 bases between. Sequencing was performed with immunoSEQ multiplex PCR; in TCRdb, only in-frame clones are kept and a portion is missing. The sample holds roughly 100,000 clones, 92% seen once. Source: peripheral blood, taken after pregnancy. The sequence was obtained from a female donor with multiple sclerosis, enrolled in a pregnancy study. The chain recombines TRBV5-4 with TRBJ2-2; D remains ambiguous. The CDR3 nucleotides read TGTGCCAGCAGCTTGGTAATCGGGAACACCGGGGAGCTGTTTTTT. Protein sequence: CASSLVIGNTGELFF.